The source of this TCR beta chain is a study of T-cell reconstitution after alpha-beta-depleted transplantation in children (dated by TCRdb to 2016 to 2017). About the study as a whole: Using TCR repertoire profiling, the study quantitatively followed how T-cell immune reconstitution unfolded in children after TCRalphabeta/CD19-depleted allogeneic hematopoietic cell transplantation. The investigation overall reported the following: Over the following months the frequencies of hyperexpanded clones went down, and after one year T-cell counts and TCRbeta diversity were mostly credited to newly produced T cells. The apparently early recovery of alphabetaT-cell counts about two months after transplant reportedly depended on only several hundred rapidly expanded clones that came from non-depleted graft cells. In some patients, the high TCRbeta diversity seen at day 60 was put down to recipient T cells and intrathymic progenitors that had survived conditioning.

Libraries were built with PCR. TCRdb shows the sequencer as Illumina HiSeq 2500. Molecular barcoding was employed in the preparation of TCR libraries, with unique molecular identifiers being used to normalize TCRbeta repertoire quantification. TCRdb reran the public reads through fastp at Q25 and MiXCR, keeping productive beta chains. Here each entry gathers all rows of one CDR3 protein and keeps the most common genes and DNA. This sample lists about 200,000 distinct CDR3 sequences; about 6% were detected once. Clones ranked in the top ten supply about 4.3% of the sample. From the cysteine up to the phenylalanine, the CDR3 has a length of 13 residues. The CDR3 DNA has 39 bases and is translated from base 1. The V and J ends are trimmed by 1 base and 8 bases, leaving 11 bases between them. CDR1 MGHRA and CDR2 YSYEKL are derived from the germline V gene. Explained via the paper, the treatment or condition label denotes: allogeneic hematopoietic cell transplantation with graft depleted of TCRalphabeta T cells and CD19 B cells. Transplant recipients were children who received TCRalphabeta/CD19-depleted allogeneic hematopoietic cell grafts.

Concerning this clonotype itself: There is no known antigen for this receptor. Base quality data are lacking; no much larger clone is found one base away.

This sequence uses TRBV4-1 and TRBJ1-2, with the D gene not confidently named. Source: PBMCs, taken before TCRalphabeta/CD19-depleted stem cell transplant. This TCR derives from a girl under three years old with combined immunodeficiency, due to receive a stem cell transplant. CDR3 region: CASSQVRDEGYTF. The bases are TGCGCCAGCAGCCAAGTGAGGGATGAGGGCTACACCTTC.